This T cell receptor (beta chain) was documented in a study of control samples from healthy donors and cancer patients. The data were produced by immunoSEQ multiplex PCR, yet TCRdb's version contains in-frame clones alone and is incomplete. The sample lists 150,000 to 200,000 clones; 85% to 90% were seen once. The CDR3 is 12 residues long. CDR1 is MNHNY and CDR2 is SVGAGI in the germline V gene (reference sequence). V dropped 6 bases and J dropped 1 base, with 6 bases sitting between them. The clonotype was recovered from a woman under 40 in good health. The V and J genes are TRBV6-6 and TRBJ2-5; no clear D gene. Material: blood. The CDR3 DNA reads as TGTGCCAGCAGGCGGAGCCAAGAGACCCAGTACTTC. Translated, it gives CASRRSQETQYF.